This T cell receptor (beta chain) was retrieved from a study of blood T cell repertoires in COVID-19. This CDR3 has 16 residues. The ends lost 0 bases at V and 5 bases at J; junction bases unmatched: 10. Per germline, CDR1 SGDLS and CDR2 YYNGEE. TCRdb's copy holds only in-frame clones and misses some; the assay was immunoSEQ multiplex PCR. The sample consists of 360,000 or so clones, under 90% of them appearing once. V usage is TRBV9 and J usage is TRBJ1-2, with TRBD1 identical over 7 bases. The clonotype comes from a woman aged 30 to 39 who had recovered from COVID-19. Sequencing input: PBMCs or T cells enriched from blood (not recorded which). The CDR3 is CASSVATQGGRYGYTF. CDR3 coding DNA: TGTGCCAGCAGCGTAGCTACCCAGGGGGGTCGGTATGGCTACACCTTC.